Presented here are 2 T cell receptor beta chains from one specimen sequenced in a study of early T cells in non-severe SARS-CoV-2 infection. One entry per CDR3 protein, called by TCRdb with MiXCR from the 5' RACE reads. This repertoire shows about 22,000 distinct CDR3 sequences, 3.5% to 4.5% found once; its top ten account for roughly 5.4%. The specimen sequenced was whole blood. These receptors were collected from an adult who was a healthcare worker with PCR-confirmed SARS-CoV-2 infection or an uninfected control (not recorded which).

By sample share, this clonotype is medium-sized. J is TRBJ1-1 and V is TRBV20-1; D not certain. Germline loops: CDR1 DFQATT, CDR2 SNEGSKA (reference sequence). This CDR3 is 12 amino acids long. Between the trimmed V and J ends, which lost 5 bases and 5 bases, there was a span of 12 bases. The chain's CDR3 is CSAQRRATEAFF. The CDR3 nucleotides are TGCAGTGCTCAGAGACGGGCGACTGAAGCTTTCTTT.

This clonotype has a count of ten or more. J is TRBJ1-2 and V is TRBV7-2, with D perhaps TRBD1 (6 bases). Germline loops: CDR1 SGHTA, CDR2 FQGNSA. The CDR3 is 16 residues long. Between the trimmed V and J ends, which lost 1 base and 0 bases, there was a span of 12 bases. CDR3 DNA: TGTGCCAGCAGCTTAGACGTGGGGGCAGCTAACTATGGCTACACCTTC. The encoded protein is CASSLDVGAANYGYTF.